The 27 T cell receptor beta chains below were found in one sample sequenced in a study of blood T cell repertoires in COVID-19. This table comes from immunoSEQ multiplex PCR, and its TCRdb copy is limited to in-frame clones, with some not included. Of 160,000 or so clones in the sample, roughly 81% are singletons; the top ten hold around 5%. Sequenced: peripheral blood. These receptors came from a woman aged 45-59 years with COVID-19, enrolled during active disease.

The chain couples TRBV5-1 to TRBJ2-3; 7 positions match TRBD2. V trimming: 4 bases; J trimming: 1 base; junction bases outside the gene matches: 9. In germline, CDR1 is SGHRS, CDR2 YFSETQ. The CDR3 is 16 residues long. CDR3 nucleotide sequence: TGCGCCAGCAGCCCTGGTGGGCTAGCGGGCACAGATACGCAGTATTTT. Translated: CASSPGGLAGTDTQYF.

The chain couples TRBV6-1 to TRBJ1-1, with 7 positions matching TRBD1. V trimming: 1 base; J trimming: 5 bases; junction bases outside the gene matches: 4. The V gene's germline CDR1 is MNHNS and CDR2 SASEGT. The CDR3 contains 14 residues. CDR3 in DNA: TGTGCCAGCAGTGAAGTTAGGGGGCGGACTGAAGCTTTCTTT. Its translation is CASSEVRGRTEAFF.

The chain employs TRBV2 and TRBJ1-2; 9 bases agree with TRBD1. CDR1 SNHLY and CDR2 FYNNEI come from the germline V gene. V lost 4 bases to trimming and J lost 2 bases; unmatched junction nucleotides: 8. This CDR3 comprises 16 residues. CDR3 sequence (DNA): TGTGCCAGCAGTGCGGGGACCGGGACAGGGAACTATGGCTACACCTTC. Translation: CASSAGTGTGNYGYTF.

The chain recombines TRBV7-2 with TRBJ2-5; 8 bases are a match to TRBD1. CDR3 length equals 16 residues. In germline, CDR1 is SGHTA, CDR2 FQGNSA. The junction had 5 bases not matched to a gene; V was cut back by 1 base and J by 1 base. The CDR3 DNA sequence: TGTGCCAGCAGCTTAGTTGGACAGGGTTTCCAAGAGACCCAGTACTTC. Amino acids: CASSLVGQGFQETQYF.

The J gene is TRBJ1-1, the V gene TRBV6-5; tentative D call: TRBD1 (5 bases). The CDR3 consists of 13 residues. The V end lost 3 bases, the J end lost 3 bases, and 8 bases lay between the germline ends. Germline CDR1 and CDR2: MNHEY and SVGAGI. This CDR3 reads CASSYQGYTEAFF. DNA for the CDR3: TGTGCCAGCAGTTATCAGGGTTACACTGAAGCTTTCTTT.

V usage is TRBV6-5 and J usage is TRBJ2-5, with 8 bases matching TRBD2. V dropped 0 bases and J dropped 5; count of bases not matched to a gene: 5. Germline CDR1 MNHEY, CDR2 SVGAGI. There are 15 residues in the CDR3. CDR3 amino acids: CASSYSGTSSETQYF. CDR3 nucleotide sequence: TGTGCCAGCAGTTACTCTGGGACTAGTTCGGAGACCCAGTACTTC.

J is TRBJ2-1 and V is TRBV19; 10 nucleotides match TRBD1. This CDR3 is built from 15 residues. With 3 bases clipped from V and 7 bases from J, the junction kept 6 bases outside the gene matches. CDR1 LNHDA and CDR2 SQIVND come from the germline V gene (reference sequence). The CDR3 nucleotides read TGTGCCAGTAGTATTTGGGACAGGGGTGGGAATGAGCAGTTCTTC. Encoded protein: CASSIWDRGGNEQFF. Full variable domain (outside the CDR3, taken from reference TRBV19 and TRBJ2-1): DGGITQSPKYLFRKEGQNVTLSCEQNLNHDAMYWYRQDPGQGLRLIYYSQIVNDFQKGDIAEGYSVSREKKESFPLTVTSAQKNPTAFYLCASSIWDRGGNEQFFGPGTRLTVL.

The chain joins TRBV7-3 to TRBJ2-3; D ambiguous. CDR3 length equals 13 residues. Germline CDR1 and CDR2: SGHTA and FQGTGA. The V end lost 1 base, the J end lost 5 bases, and 7 bases lay between the germline ends. CDR3 DNA: TGTGCCAGCAGCTTAATGGTCAGAGATACGCAGTATTTT. As protein: CASSLMVRDTQYF.

The V gene is TRBV6-2 or TRBV6-3, the J gene TRBJ1-5, with 9 bases matching TRBD1. The germline CDR1 and CDR2 sequences are MNHEY and SVGEGT. The CDR3 spans 15 residues. With 6 bases clipped from V and 2 bases from J, the junction kept 5 bases outside the gene matches. The CDR3: CASSSTGGGNQPQHF. The CDR3 DNA reads as TGTGCCAGCAGCTCCACAGGGGGCGGCAATCAGCCCCAGCATTTT.

This clone was found once. The rearrangement joins TRBV6-4 to TRBJ2-1; 8 bases are shared with TRBD1. The CDR3 consists of 15 residues. Germline CDR1 MRHNA, CDR2 SNTAGT. J lost 6 bases, V lost 3 bases, and 7 bases had no gene match. This CDR3 reads CASSEGQGGFNEQFF. CDR3 bases: TGTGCCAGCAGTGAAGGACAGGGTGGTTTCAATGAGCAGTTCTTC.

The rearrangement links TRBV7-2 to TRBJ1-6; TRBD1 is a possible D gene (5 bases). Trimming left V 11 bases short and J 4 bases short, with 12 bases between. This CDR3 is built from 13 residues. CDR1 SGHTA and CDR2 FQGNSA come from the germline V gene. CDR3 in amino acids: CARRGLYNSPLHF. CDR3 DNA sequence: TGTGCCCGGCGGGGACTGTATAATTCACCCCTCCACTTT.

The rearrangement links TRBV9 to TRBJ1-4; D is possibly TRBD1 (5 bases). This CDR3 is built from 15 residues. Looked up from germline, CDR1 is SGDLS and CDR2 is YYNGEE. V dropped 4 bases and J dropped 8 bases, with 18 bases sitting between them. The CDR3 sequence is CASSSSGGAAEKLFF. The DNA for the CDR3 is TGTGCCAGCAGCTCCTCGGGCGGGGCGGCCGAAAAACTGTTTTTT.

The chain recombines TRBV13 with TRBJ2-7; D ambiguous. Germline V gene data show CDR1 as PRHDT and CDR2 as FYEKMQ (reference sequence). Trimming pared 4 bases from V and 2 bases from J, leaving 15 bases between. The CDR3 is 15 residues long. The CDR3 spells CASSSSKSNTYEQYF. The CDR3 region has the DNA TGTGCCAGCAGCTCCTCTAAATCTAATACCTACGAGCAGTACTTC.

CDR3 in DNA: TGTGCCAGCCAGGCCCAGGCGGGGGTCAGCACAGATACGCAGTATTTT. Encoded protein: CASQAQAGVSTDTQYF. The V gene is TRBV2, the J gene TRBJ2-3; TRBD2 matches 7 bases. V lost 8 bases, J lost 0 bases, and 11 bases stayed unmatched. Germline lookup yields CDR1 SNHLY and CDR2 FYNNEI. This CDR3 is 16 amino acids long.

The chain combines TRBV6-2 or TRBV6-3 with TRBJ1-1; 7 bases match TRBD1. The CDR3 sequence is 16 residues long. The V segment lost 2 bases and the J segment 3 bases; nucleotides outside the gene matches: 9. The germline CDR1 and CDR2 sequences are MNHEY and SVGEGT. CDR3 in amino acids: CASSYAQGEIDTEAFF. In DNA form, the CDR3 reads TGTGCCAGCAGTTACGCCCAGGGGGAGATCGACACTGAAGCTTTCTTT.

This clone is a singleton in its sample. The V call is TRBV12-3 or TRBV12-4, the J call TRBJ2-3; D not certain. The CDR3 has 13 amino acids. V was cut by 5 bases and J by 6 bases, with 12 bases left in between. The CDR3 is CASSTHSMDTQYF. The CDR3 bases are TGTGCCAGCAGTACTCACTCAATGGATACGCAGTATTTT.

The chain recombines TRBV5-4 with TRBJ2-7; the D is unclear. Trimming took 0 bases from V and 0 from J, leaving 13 bases between them. The CDR3 runs to 16 residues. Germline CDR1 is SGHNT and CDR2 is YYREEE (reference sequence). This CDR3 reads CASSLAPPLSSYEQYF. The CDR3 DNA reads TGTGCCAGCAGCTTGGCCCCCCCCCTTAGCTCCTACGAGCAGTACTTC.

The sample holds one count of this clone. J is TRBJ2-3 and V is TRBV6-4, with a possible D match to TRBD2 (5 bases). Germline assignment: CDR1 MRHNA and CDR2 SNTAGT. This CDR3 has 14 residues. The V and J ends lost 5 bases and 3 bases respectively, with 12 bases between them. CDR3 DNA sequence: TGTGCCAGCAGTAGCGGTTTCGGAACAGATACGCAGTATTTT. It is translated as CASSSGFGTDTQYF.

CDR3 sequence: CAITPIRSGNTGELFF. The CDR3 bases are TGTGCCATCACCCCCATAAGAAGCGGAAACACCGGGGAGCTGTTTTTT. The V gene is TRBV10-3, the J gene TRBJ2-2, with D maybe TRBD2 (5 bases). The CDR3 loop spans 16 amino acids. The V end lost 7 bases, the J end lost 2 bases, and 17 bases lay between the germline ends. Germline CDR1 and CDR2: ENHRY and SYGVKD.

The genes are TRBV29-1 and TRBJ2-3, with TRBD2 identical over 12 bases. V was pared by 7 bases and J by 6 bases, with 8 bases of the junction left unmatched. There are 14 residues in the CDR3. The germline V gene has CDR1 SQVTM and CDR2 ANQGSEA. CDR3 nucleotides: TGCAGCGCCGGACTAGCGGGGTCTCTGGATACGCAGTATTTT. Its protein is CSAGLAGSLDTQYF.

The chain recombines TRBV19 with TRBJ2-2; 8 nucleotides align to TRBD1. In germline, CDR1 is LNHDA, CDR2 SQIVND (reference sequence). V lost 4 bases to trimming and J lost 4 bases; unmatched junction nucleotides: 5. The CDR3 totals 15 residues. CDR3 nucleotide sequence: TGTGCCAGTAGTACAGGACAGGGACGCACCGGGGAGCTGTTTTTT. Residues: CASSTGQGRTGELFF.

The chain links TRBV7-9 to TRBJ1-1, with D possibly TRBD1 on 5 matching bases. Trimming took off 8 bases at V and 4 bases at J, with 11 bases between the two ends. Germline CDR1 and CDR2: SEHNR and FQNEAQ (reference sequence). The CDR3 covers 12 residues. CDR3 bases: TGTGCCAGCGTCCAGGGTGGCACTGAAGCTTTCTTT. Its translation is CASVQGGTEAFF.

The V and J genes are TRBV30 and TRBJ1-5; a weak D match, TRBD1 (5 bases). The CDR3 has 13 residues. In germline, CDR1 is GTSNPN, CDR2 SVGIG (reference sequence). V was pared by 5 bases and J by 4 bases, with 12 bases between. CDR3 loop: CAWEPGVNQPQHF. CDR3 DNA: TGTGCCTGGGAACCGGGGGTAAATCAGCCCCAGCATTTT. Looking up the rest from reference TRBV30 and TRBJ1-5 gives the full variable domain: SQTIHQWPATLVQPVGSPLSLECTVEGTSNPNLYWYRQAAGRGLQLLFYSVGIGQISSEVPQNLSASRPQDRQFILSSKKLLLSDSGFYLCAWEPGVNQPQHFGDGTRLSIL.

The V gene is TRBV19, the J gene TRBJ2-3; 8 bases align to TRBD1. V lost 6 bases to trimming and J lost 0 bases; unmatched junction nucleotides: 8. Germline V gene data show CDR1 as LNHDA and CDR2 as SQIVND (reference sequence). There are 16 residues in the CDR3. The CDR3 reads CASSATGTGSTDTQYF. CDR3 DNA: TGTGCCAGTAGCGCCACCGGGACAGGAAGCACAGATACGCAGTATTTT. The full variable domain, with the rest looked up from reference TRBV19 and TRBJ2-3, is DGGITQSPKYLFRKEGQNVTLSCEQNLNHDAMYWYRQDPGQGLRLIYYSQIVNDFQKGDIAEGYSVSREKKESFPLTVTSAQKNPTAFYLCASSATGTGSTDTQYFGPGTRLTVL.

This clone was observed a few times. The chain is built from TRBV5-4 and TRBJ1-2; 9 positions match TRBD1. The V segment lost 1 base and the J segment 0 bases; nucleotides outside the gene matches: 7. The CDR3 totals 17 residues. The V gene's germline CDR1 is SGHNT and CDR2 YYREEE (reference sequence). The CDR3 nucleotides are TGTGCCAGCAGCTTGAGGGACAGGGAAATCTCTAACTATGGCTACACCTTC. Residues: CASSLRDREISNYGYTF.

This clone was seen only a few times. The chain couples TRBV7-2 to TRBJ1-3; D not certain. Trimming removed 6 bases from V and 1 base from J, with 13 bases in between. Germline lookup yields CDR1 SGHTA and CDR2 FQGNSA. The CDR3 covers 15 residues. The CDR3 sequence is CASRPSAGSGNTIYF. The CDR3 coding sequence is TGTGCCAGCAGACCTTCCGCAGGTTCTGGAAACACCATATATTTT. The complete variable domain, with remaining parts taken from reference TRBV7-2 and TRBJ1-3, reads GAGVSQSPSNKVTEKGKDVELRCDPISGHTALYWYRQSLGQGLEFLIYFQGNSAPDKSGLPSDRFSAERTGGSVSTLTIQRTQQEDSAVYLCASRPSAGSGNTIYFGEGSWLTVV.

V gene TRBV5-4 combines with J gene TRBJ2-5; D possibly corresponds to TRBD2 (7 bases). Germline V gives CDR1 SGHNT, CDR2 YYREEE (reference sequence). The V end lost 1 base, the J end lost 5 bases, and 15 bases lay between the germline ends. The CDR3 length is 15 residues. In nucleotides, the CDR3 is TGTGCCAGCAGCTTGAGGGGGGGGGCCGTCGAGACCCAGTACTTC. Translated: CASSLRGGAVETQYF.